This TCR beta chain was captured by sequencing in a study of blood T cell repertoires in COVID-19. Study details: The United States, Italy and Spain were the sources of the acute and convalescent COVID-19 samples.

The germline CDR1 and CDR2 sequences are MNHEY and SVGAGI. V gave up 6 bases and J gave up 5 bases, with 16 bases separating them. This CDR3 contains 14 residues. Some clones are missing from TCRdb's copy, which holds only in-frame ones; the method was immunoSEQ multiplex PCR. The table has about 100,000 clones, roughly 88% seen once. Source material: peripheral blood. The chain carries TRBV6-5 and TRBJ1-2; D call uncertain. This sequence originates from a woman in her sixties or seventies with acute or convalescent COVID-19. Here the CDR3 DNA reads TGTGCCAGCAGCCGCGGCCGCGTCCGATATGGCTACACCTTC. It codes for CASSRGRVRYGYTF.